The T cell receptor beta chain under discussion was sequenced for a study of molecular identifiers for immune sequencing clone quantification. V lost 6 bases to trimming and J lost 2 bases, with 22 bases between them. This CDR3 is built from 17 residues. Germline lookup yields CDR1 SNHLY and CDR2 FYNNEI. TCRdb recomputed calls from the PCR reads with MiXCR, one row per CDR3 protein. In the table there are approximately 36,000 distinct CDR3 sequences, roughly 18% of which are singletons. Sequenced material: naive CD8+ T cells from blood, with Jurkat cell RNA spiked in. The subset here: FACS-sorted CD8+CD4-CCR7+CD45RA+ naive T cells. The rearrangement joins TRBV2 to TRBJ2-5; TRBD1 is a possible D gene (6 bases). This sequence was found in a human donor in good health. Some libraries in this study had Jurkat cell RNA spiked in. In DNA, the CDR3 is TGTGCCAGCAGCCCCCCGACCACCGGACAGACGCAAGAGACCCAGTACTTC. Amino acid sequence: CASSPPTTGQTQETQYF. The whole variable domain, remainder taken from reference TRBV2 and TRBJ2-5, is EPEVTQTPSHQVTQMGQEVILRCVPISNHLYFYWYRQILGQKVEFLVSFYNNEISEKSEIFDDQFSVERPDGSNFTLKIRSTKLEDSAMYFCASSPPTTGQTQETQYFGPGTRLLVL.